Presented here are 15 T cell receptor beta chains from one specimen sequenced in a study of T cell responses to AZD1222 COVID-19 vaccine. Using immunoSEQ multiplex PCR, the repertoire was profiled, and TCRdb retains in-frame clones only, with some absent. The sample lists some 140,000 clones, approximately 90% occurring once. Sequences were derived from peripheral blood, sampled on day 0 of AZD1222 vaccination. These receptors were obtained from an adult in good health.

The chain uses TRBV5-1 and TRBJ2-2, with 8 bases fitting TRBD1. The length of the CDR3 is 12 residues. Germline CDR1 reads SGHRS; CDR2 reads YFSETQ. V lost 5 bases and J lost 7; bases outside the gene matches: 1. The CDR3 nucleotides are TGCGCCAGCAGACAGGGGGTCGGGGAGCTGTTTTTT. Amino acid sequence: CASRQGVGELFF.

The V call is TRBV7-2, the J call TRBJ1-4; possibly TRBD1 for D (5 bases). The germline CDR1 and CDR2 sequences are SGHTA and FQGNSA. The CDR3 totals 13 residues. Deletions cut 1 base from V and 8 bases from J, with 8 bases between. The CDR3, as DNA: TGTGCCAGCAGCTTAGTCCAGGGAGAAAAACTGTTTTTT. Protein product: CASSLVQGEKLFF.

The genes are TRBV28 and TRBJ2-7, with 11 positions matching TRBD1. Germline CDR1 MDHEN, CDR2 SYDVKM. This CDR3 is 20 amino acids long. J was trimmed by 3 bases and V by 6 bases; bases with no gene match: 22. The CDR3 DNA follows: TGTGCCAGCAGCCTCTCGGACAGGGGGCGGAAAGGGTGGGAAGTCTACGAGCAGTACTTC. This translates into CASSLSDRGRKGWEVYEQYF.

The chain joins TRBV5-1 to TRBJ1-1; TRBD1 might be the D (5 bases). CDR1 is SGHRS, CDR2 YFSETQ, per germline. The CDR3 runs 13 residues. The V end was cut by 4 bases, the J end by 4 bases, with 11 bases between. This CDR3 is CASSNRDFTEAFF. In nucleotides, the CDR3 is TGCGCCAGCAGCAACCGGGACTTCACTGAAGCTTTCTTT.

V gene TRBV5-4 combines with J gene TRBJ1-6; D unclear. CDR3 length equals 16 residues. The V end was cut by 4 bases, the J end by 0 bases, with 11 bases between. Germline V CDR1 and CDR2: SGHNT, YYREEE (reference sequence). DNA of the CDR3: TGTGCCAGCAGCCAAGGCAGGAGCTCCTATAATTCACCCCTCCACTTT. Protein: CASSQGRSSYNSPLHF.

DNA for the CDR3: TGTGCCAGCAGCTCGCCTCAGGGACTTCCAGGGTGGGAGCTGTTTTTT. Its translation is CASSSPQGLPGWELFF. The chain employs TRBV11-3 and TRBJ2-2; TRBD2 is a possible D gene (6 bases). Trimming shortened V by 4 bases and J by 9 bases, and 21 bases separated the two germline ends. Per the germline V gene, CDR1 is SGHNT and CDR2 is YENEEA. This CDR3 has 16 residues.

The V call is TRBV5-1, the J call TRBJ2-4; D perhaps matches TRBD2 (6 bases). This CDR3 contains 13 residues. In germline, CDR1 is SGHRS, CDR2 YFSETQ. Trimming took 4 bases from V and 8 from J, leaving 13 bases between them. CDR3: CASSLGPGDIQYF. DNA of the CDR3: TGCGCCAGCAGCCTTGGTCCGGGGGACATTCAGTACTTC.

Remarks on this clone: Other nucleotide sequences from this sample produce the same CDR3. CDR3 sequence reads: CASSLDMNTEAFF. As DNA, the CDR3 is TGTGCCAGCAGCTTAGATATGAACACTGAAGCTTTCTTT. The chain recombines TRBV7-9 with TRBJ1-1; D gene unclear. Germline V gene lookup returns CDR1 SEHNR and CDR2 FQNEAQ (reference sequence). V lost 1 base to trimming and J lost 0 bases, with 3 bases between them. The CDR3 extends over 13 amino acids. Full variable domain (remainder filled in from reference TRBV7-9 and TRBJ1-1): DTGVSQNPRHKITKRGQNVTFRCDPISEHNRLYWYRQTLGQGPEFLTYFQNEAQLEKSRLLSDRFSAERPKGSFSTLEIQRTEQGDSAMYLCASSLDMNTEAFFGQGTRLTVV.

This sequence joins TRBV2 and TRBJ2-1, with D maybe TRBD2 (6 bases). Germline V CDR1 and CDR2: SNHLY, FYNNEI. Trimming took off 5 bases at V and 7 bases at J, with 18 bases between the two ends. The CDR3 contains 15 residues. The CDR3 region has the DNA TGTGCCAGCAGTCGGGACTCAACCCTAGGGAATGAGCAGTTCTTC. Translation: CASSRDSTLGNEQFF.

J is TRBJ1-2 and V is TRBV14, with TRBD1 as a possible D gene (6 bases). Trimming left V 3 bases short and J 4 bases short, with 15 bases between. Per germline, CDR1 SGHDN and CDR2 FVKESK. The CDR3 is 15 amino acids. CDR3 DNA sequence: TGTGCCAGCAGCCATCGACAGGACGGGATCTATGGCTACACCTTC. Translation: CASSHRQDGIYGYTF.

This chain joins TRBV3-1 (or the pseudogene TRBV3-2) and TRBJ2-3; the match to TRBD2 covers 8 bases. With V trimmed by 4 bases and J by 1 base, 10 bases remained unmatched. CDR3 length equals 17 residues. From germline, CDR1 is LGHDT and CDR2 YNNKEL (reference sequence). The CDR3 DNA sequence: TGTGCCAGCAGCCTAGGTGGCGGGGGGCGGGGCACAGATACGCAGTATTTT. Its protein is CASSLGGGGRGTDTQYF.

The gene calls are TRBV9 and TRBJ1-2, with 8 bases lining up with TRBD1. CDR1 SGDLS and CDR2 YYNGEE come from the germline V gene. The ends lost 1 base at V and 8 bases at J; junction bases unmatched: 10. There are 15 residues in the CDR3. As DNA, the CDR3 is TGTGCCAGCAGCGTACAGTGGCAGGGGGCTTGGGGCTACACCTTC. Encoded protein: CASSVQWQGAWGYTF.

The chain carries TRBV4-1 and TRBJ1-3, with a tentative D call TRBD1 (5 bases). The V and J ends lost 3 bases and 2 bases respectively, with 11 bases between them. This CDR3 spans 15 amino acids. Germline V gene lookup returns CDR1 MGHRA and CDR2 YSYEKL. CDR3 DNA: TGCGCCAGCAGCCACCCGCAGGGAACTGGAAACACCATATATTTT. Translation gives CASSHPQGTGNTIYF.

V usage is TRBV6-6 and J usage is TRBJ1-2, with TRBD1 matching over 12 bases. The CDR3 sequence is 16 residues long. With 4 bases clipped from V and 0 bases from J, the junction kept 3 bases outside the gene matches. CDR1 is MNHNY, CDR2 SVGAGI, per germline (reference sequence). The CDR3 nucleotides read TGTGCCAGCAGTTGGGGACAGGGGGCGGCTAACTATGGCTACACCTTC. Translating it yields CASSWGQGAANYGYTF.

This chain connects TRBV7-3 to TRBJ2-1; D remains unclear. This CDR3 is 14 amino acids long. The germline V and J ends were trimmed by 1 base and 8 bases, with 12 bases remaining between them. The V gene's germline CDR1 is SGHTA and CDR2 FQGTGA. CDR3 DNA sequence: TGTGCCAGCAGCTTAAGCCGCAGTAGGGATGAGCAGTTCTTC. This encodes CASSLSRSRDEQFF.